This TCR beta chain appears in the sequencing data of a study of cytomegalovirus exposure and HLA in healthy donors. Germline values: CDR1 GTSNPN, CDR2 SVGIG (reference sequence). Germline trimming cut 8 bases from V and 13 bases from J; bases unmatched to any gene: 11. The CDR3 totals 11 residues. Assay used: immunoSEQ multiplex PCR; TCRdb lists only in-frame clones, some missing. This table holds approximately 120,000 clones, roughly 89% found once. Material for sequencing was PBMCs. This sequence was found in a woman younger than 35 in good health and CMV-seronegative. The chain links TRBV30 to TRBJ2-3; the match to TRBD2 covers 8 bases. The CDR3 DNA is TGTGCCCGGGAGGGCGGGAATGGGAAGTATTTT. Translating gives CAREGGNGKYF.